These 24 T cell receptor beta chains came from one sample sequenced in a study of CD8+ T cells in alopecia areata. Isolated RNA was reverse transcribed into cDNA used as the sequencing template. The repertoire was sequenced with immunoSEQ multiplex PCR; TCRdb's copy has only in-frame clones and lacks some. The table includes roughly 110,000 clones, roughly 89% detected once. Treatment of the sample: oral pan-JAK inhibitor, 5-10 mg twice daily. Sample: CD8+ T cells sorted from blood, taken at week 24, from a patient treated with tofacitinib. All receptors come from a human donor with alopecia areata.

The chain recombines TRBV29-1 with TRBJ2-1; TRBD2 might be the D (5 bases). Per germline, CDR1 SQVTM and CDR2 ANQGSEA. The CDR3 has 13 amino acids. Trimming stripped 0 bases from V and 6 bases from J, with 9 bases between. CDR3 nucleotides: TGCAGCGTTGAAGAAGGACTTCGCAATGAGCAGTTCTTC. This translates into CSVEEGLRNEQFF.

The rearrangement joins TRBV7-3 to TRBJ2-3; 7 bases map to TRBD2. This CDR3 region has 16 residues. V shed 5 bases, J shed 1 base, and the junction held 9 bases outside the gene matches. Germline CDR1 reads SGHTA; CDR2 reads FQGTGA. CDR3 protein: CASSVIAGVGTDTQYF. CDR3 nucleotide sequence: TGTGCCAGCAGCGTGATAGCGGGCGTTGGCACAGATACGCAGTATTTT.

CDR3 sequence reads: CASSAAGTRHKGVTDTQYF. In DNA, the CDR3 is TGTGCCAGCAGTGCAGCCGGGACTAGGCACAAGGGGGTCACAGATACGCAGTATTTT. The chain employs TRBV2 and TRBJ2-3; 8 bases match TRBD2. Germline V CDR1 and CDR2: SNHLY, FYNNEI. V was clipped by 4 bases and J by 2 bases; unmatched bases: 17. The length of the CDR3 is 19 residues.

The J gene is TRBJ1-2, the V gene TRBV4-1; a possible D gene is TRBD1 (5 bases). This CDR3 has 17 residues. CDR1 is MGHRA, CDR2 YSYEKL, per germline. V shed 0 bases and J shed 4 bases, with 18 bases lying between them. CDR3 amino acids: CASSQELGATSSYGYTF. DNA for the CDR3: TGCGCCAGCAGCCAAGAATTAGGGGCAACCTCTAGCTATGGCTACACCTTC.

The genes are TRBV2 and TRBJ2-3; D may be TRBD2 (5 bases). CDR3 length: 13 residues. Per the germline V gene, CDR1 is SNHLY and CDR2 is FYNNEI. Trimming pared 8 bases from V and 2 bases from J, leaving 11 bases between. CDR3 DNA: TGTGCCAGCGATGAGACTATCACAGATACGCAGTATTTT. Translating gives CASDETITDTQYF. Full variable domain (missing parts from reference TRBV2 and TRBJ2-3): EPEVTQTPSHQVTQMGQEVILRCVPISNHLYFYWYRQILGQKVEFLVSFYNNEISEKSEIFDDQFSVERPDGSNFTLKIRSTKLEDSAMYFCASDETITDTQYFGPGTRLTVL.

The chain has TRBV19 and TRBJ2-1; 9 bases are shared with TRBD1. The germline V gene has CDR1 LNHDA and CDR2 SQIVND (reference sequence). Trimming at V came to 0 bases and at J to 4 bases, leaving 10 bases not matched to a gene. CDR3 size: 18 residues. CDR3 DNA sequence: TGTGCCAGTAGTATAGATCTTGCGGGGACAGGGATTTACAATGAGCAGTTCTTC. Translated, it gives CASSIDLAGTGIYNEQFF.

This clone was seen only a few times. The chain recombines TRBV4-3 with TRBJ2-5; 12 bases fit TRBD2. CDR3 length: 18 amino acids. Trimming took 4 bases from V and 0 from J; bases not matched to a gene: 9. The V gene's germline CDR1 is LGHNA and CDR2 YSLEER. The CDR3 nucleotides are TGCGCCAGCAGCCTGACGGCTAGCGGGGGGGCCTACCAAGAGACCCAGTACTTC. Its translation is CASSLTASGGAYQETQYF.

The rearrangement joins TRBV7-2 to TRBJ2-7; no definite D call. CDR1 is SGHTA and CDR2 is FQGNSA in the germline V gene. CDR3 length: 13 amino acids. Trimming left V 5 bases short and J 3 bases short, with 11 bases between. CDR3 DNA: TGTGCCAGCAGCCCCGGGCCATTCTACGAGCAGTACTTC. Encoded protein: CASSPGPFYEQYF.

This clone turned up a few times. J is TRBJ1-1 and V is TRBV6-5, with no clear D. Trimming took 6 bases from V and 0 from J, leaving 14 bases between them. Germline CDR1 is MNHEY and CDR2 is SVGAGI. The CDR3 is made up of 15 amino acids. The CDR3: CASSQRTDMNTEAFF. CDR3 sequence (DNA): TGTGCCAGCAGCCAGAGGACGGATATGAACACTGAAGCTTTCTTT.

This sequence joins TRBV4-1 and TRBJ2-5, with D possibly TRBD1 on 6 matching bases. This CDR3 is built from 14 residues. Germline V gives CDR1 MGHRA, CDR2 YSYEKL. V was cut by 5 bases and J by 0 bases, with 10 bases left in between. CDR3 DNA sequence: TGCGCCAGCAGCACGTGGACAGACCAAGAGACCCAGTACTTC. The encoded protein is CASSTWTDQETQYF.

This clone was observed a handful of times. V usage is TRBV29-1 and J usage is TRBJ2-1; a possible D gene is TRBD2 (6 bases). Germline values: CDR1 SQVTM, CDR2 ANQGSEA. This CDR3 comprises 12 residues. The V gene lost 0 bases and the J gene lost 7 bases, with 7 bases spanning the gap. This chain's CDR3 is CSVEDGGNEQFF. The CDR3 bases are TGCAGCGTTGAAGATGGGGGGAATGAGCAGTTCTTC.

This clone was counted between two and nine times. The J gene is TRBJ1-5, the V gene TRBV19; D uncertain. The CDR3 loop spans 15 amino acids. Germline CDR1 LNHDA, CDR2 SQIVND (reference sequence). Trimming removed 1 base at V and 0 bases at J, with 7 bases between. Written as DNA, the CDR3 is TGTGCCAGTAGTATAGGCCCCCTTAGCAATCAGCCCCAGCATTTT. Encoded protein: CASSIGPLSNQPQHF.

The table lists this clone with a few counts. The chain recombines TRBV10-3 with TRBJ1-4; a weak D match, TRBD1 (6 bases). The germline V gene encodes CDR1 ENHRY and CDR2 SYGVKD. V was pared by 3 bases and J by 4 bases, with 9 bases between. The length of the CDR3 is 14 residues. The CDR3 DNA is TGTGCCATCAGTGATGGACAGCTTAATGAAAAACTGTTTTTT. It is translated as CAISDGQLNEKLFF.

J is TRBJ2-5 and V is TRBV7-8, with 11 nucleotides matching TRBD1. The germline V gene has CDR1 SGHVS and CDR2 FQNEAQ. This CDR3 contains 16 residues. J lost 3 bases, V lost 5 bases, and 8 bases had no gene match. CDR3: CASSPFPGQGEETQYF. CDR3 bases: TGTGCCAGCAGCCCATTCCCGGGACAGGGGGAAGAGACCCAGTACTTC.

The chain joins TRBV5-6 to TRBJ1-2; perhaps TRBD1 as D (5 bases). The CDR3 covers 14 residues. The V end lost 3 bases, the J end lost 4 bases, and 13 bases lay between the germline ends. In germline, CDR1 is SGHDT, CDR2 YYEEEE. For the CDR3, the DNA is TGTGCCAGCAGCTGGGGACTTGGGGGCTATGGCTACACCTTC. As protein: CASSWGLGGYGYTF.

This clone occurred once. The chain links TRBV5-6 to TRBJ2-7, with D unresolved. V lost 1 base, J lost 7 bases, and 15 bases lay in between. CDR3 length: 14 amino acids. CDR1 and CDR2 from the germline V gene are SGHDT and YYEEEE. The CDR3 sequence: CASSLSDRLREQYF. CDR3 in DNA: TGTGCCAGCAGCTTGTCGGACCGGCTGAGGGAGCAGTACTTC. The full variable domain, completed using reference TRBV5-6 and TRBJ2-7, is DAGVTQSPTHLIKTRGQQVTLRCSPKSGHDTVSWYQQALGQGPQFIFQYYEEEERQRGNFPDRFSGHQFPNYSSELNVNALLLGDSALYLCASSLSDRLREQYFGPGTRLTVT.

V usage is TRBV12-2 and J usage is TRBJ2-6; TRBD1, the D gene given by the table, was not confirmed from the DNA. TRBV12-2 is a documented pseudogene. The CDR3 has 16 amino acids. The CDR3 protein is CASRFRQLAGANVLTF. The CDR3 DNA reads TGTGCAAGTCGCTTCCGACAGCTTGCGGGGGCCAACGTCCTGACTTTC.

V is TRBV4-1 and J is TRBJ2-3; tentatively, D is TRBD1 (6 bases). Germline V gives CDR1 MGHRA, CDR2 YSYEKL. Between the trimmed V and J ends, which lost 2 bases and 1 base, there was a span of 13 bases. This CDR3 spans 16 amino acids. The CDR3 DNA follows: TGCGCCAGCAGCCAACCCAACAGGGACCGCACAGATACGCAGTATTTT. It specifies CASSQPNRDRTDTQYF.

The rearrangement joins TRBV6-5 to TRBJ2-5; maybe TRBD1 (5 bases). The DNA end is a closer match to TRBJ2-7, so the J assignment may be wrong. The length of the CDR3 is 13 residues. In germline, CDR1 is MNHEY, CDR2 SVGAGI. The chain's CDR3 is CASRLTDSYEQYF. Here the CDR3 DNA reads TGTGCCAGCAGATTGACAGATTCCTACGAGCAGTACTTC.

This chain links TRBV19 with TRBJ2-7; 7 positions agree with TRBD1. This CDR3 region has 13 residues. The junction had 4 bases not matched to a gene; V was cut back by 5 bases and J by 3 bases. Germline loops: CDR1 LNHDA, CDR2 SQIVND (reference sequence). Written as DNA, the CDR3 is TGTGCCAGTAGTGAGGGGGCGAGCTACGAGCAGTACTTC. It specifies CASSEGASYEQYF.

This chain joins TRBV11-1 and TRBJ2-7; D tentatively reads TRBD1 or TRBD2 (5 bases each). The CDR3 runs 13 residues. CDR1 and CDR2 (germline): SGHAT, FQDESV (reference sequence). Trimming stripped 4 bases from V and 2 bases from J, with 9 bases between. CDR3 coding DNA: TGTGCCAGCAGCTGGGACGTCCCCTACGAGCAGTACTTC. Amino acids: CASSWDVPYEQYF.

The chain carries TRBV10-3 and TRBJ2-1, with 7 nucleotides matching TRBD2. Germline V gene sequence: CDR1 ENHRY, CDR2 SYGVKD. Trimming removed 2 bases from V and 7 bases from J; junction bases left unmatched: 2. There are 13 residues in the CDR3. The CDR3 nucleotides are TGTGCCATCAGTGAGGGACTAGGGAATGAGCAGTTCTTC. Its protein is CAISEGLGNEQFF.

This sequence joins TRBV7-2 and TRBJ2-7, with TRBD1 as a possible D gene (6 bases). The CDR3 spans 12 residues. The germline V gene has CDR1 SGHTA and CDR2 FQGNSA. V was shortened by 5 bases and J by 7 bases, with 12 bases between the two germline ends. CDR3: CASSRGDREQYF. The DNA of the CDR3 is TGTGCCAGCAGCCGTGGTGACAGGGAGCAGTACTTC.

The CDR3 is CASSLGSTPSTDTQYF. CDR3 sequence (DNA): TGCGCCAGCAGCTTGGGGTCTACCCCTAGCACAGATACGCAGTATTTT. The chain carries TRBV5-1 and TRBJ2-3; D remains ambiguous. From germline, CDR1 is SGHRS and CDR2 YFSETQ. V shed 0 bases and J shed 0 bases, with 11 bases lying between them. The CDR3 contains 16 residues. The variable domain in full, completed from reference TRBV5-1 and TRBJ2-3, reads KAGVTQTPRYLIKTRGQQVTLSCSPISGHRSVSWYQQTPGQGLQFLFEYFSETQRNKGNFPGRFSGRQFSNSRSEMNVSTLELGDSALYLCASSLGSTPSTDTQYFGPGTRLTVL.